The clone carrying this T cell receptor beta chain came up a few times. This entry comes from a study of shared clonotypes between healthy human individuals. The V gene lost 4 bases and the J gene lost 4 bases, with 13 bases spanning the gap. Germline lookup yields CDR1 LGHNA and CDR2 YNFKEQ. This CDR3 has 14 amino acids. Positive CCR7 selection of CD45RO-negative cells yielded the naive CD8 cells, and terminally differentiated effector memory CD45RA+ cells were excluded. Among the donors, all were Caucasian adults who lived in Nashville, Tennessee. For sorted subsets, approximately 0.2 ug DNA per replicate equaled about 31,000 T cell genomes. Here immunoSEQ multiplex PCR was the method, and the copy in TCRdb shows in-frame clones only, minus some. The sample yields around 1.9 million clones, roughly 95% seen once.

The rearrangement links TRBV4-2 to TRBJ1-1, with TRBD1 as a possible D gene (5 bases). The specimen sequenced was naive CD8+ T cells from PBMCs. This TCR was recovered from a man younger than 35 in good health. Some clones in this sample may be carry-over from other donors' samples. CDR3 protein: CASSPVGRSTEAFF. The CDR3 nucleotides read TGTGCCAGCAGCCCCGTGGGGCGGAGCACTGAAGCTTTCTTT.